A single sample is the source of the 19 T cell receptor beta chains below, sequenced in a study of cytomegalovirus exposure and HLA in healthy donors. Amplification used 60 Vbeta primers and 13 Jbeta primers. Sequenced by immunoSEQ multiplex PCR; TCRdb stores in-frame clones only, minus some. The sample has some 140,000 clones, around four fifths seen once. Sequenced input: PBMCs. All receptors derive from a male donor in good health and CMV-seropositive.

J is TRBJ2-7 and V is TRBV15, with a tentative D call TRBD2 (5 bases). Trimming took off 1 base at V and 4 bases at J, with 23 bases between the two ends. This CDR3 is 18 amino acids long. Germline CDR1 reads LNHNV; CDR2 reads YYDKDF (reference sequence). Here the CDR3 DNA reads TGTGCCACCAGCAGAGGGAGGTCGGGCGACCCGACAAAGTACGAGCAGTACTTC. Translating it yields CATSRGRSGDPTKYEQYF. Looking up the rest from reference TRBV15 and TRBJ2-7 gives the full variable domain: DAMVIQNPRYQVTQFGKPVTLSCSQTLNHNVMYWYQQKSSQAPKLLFHYYDKDFNNEADTPDNFQSRRPNTSFCFLDIRSPGLGDTAMYLCATSRGRSGDPTKYEQYFGPGTRLTVT.

The chain is built from TRBV28 and TRBJ2-2; the match to TRBD1 covers 7 bases. V shed 3 bases and J 4 bases; nucleotides not matched to a gene: 2. The CDR3 consists of 14 residues. Germline CDR1 MDHEN, CDR2 SYDVKM. The CDR3 loop reads CASSFYRGTGELFF. The CDR3 bases are TGTGCCAGCAGTTTTTACAGGGGCACCGGGGAGCTGTTTTTT.

The chain employs TRBV4-2 and TRBJ2-7; TRBD2 aligns across 11 bases. CDR3 length: 16 amino acids. V gave up 0 bases and J gave up 3 bases; unmatched junction bases: 4. In germline, CDR1 is LGHNA, CDR2 YNFKEQ. CDR3 in amino acids: CASSQERTSGYYEQYF. CDR3 in DNA: TGTGCCAGCAGCCAAGAAAGGACTAGCGGGTACTACGAGCAGTACTTC.

This clone was seen only a few times. This chain uses TRBV5-4 with TRBJ2-5; maybe TRBD2 (5 bases). Trimming took off 3 bases at V and 5 bases at J, with 8 bases between the two ends. This CDR3 spans 12 amino acids. Germline V gene sequence: CDR1 SGHNT, CDR2 YYREEE (reference sequence). The CDR3 here is CASSYRGETQYF. The CDR3 DNA is TGTGCCAGCAGCTATAGAGGGGAGACCCAGTACTTC.

CDR3 nucleotide sequence: TGTGCCAGCAGCTCAGGAAGGGCGACAGATGCGACTGAAGCTTTCTTT. This encodes CASSSGRATDATEAFF. The chain employs TRBV5-4 and TRBJ1-1; tentatively, D is TRBD1 (5 bases). Trimming pared 3 bases from V and 5 bases from J, leaving 20 bases between. The CDR3 is 16 residues long. Germline V CDR1 and CDR2: SGHNT, YYREEE (reference sequence).

This clone was seen more than once but under ten times. The chain is built from TRBV6-6 and TRBJ2-5; D remains unclear. The DNA end is a closer match to TRBJ2-7, so the J assignment may be wrong. The CDR3 spans 14 residues. The germline CDR1 and CDR2 sequences are MNHNY and SVGAGI (reference sequence). CDR3 loop: CASSYQTLFYEQYF. The CDR3 DNA follows: TGTGCCAGCAGTTACCAGACTCTGTTCTACGAGCAGTACTTC.

The CDR3 DNA sequence: TGTGCCAGCAGTACGGACAGTTGCAATCAGCCCCAGCATTTT. This encodes CASSTDSCNQPQHF. This chain joins TRBV6-5 and TRBJ1-5; D is possibly TRBD1 (6 bases). CDR3 length: 14 amino acids. CDR1 and CDR2 (germline): MNHEY, SVGAGI. The V gene lost 5 bases and the J gene lost 2 bases, with 10 bases spanning the gap.

V and J are TRBV5-1 and TRBJ1-3, with no clear D. This CDR3 comprises 14 residues. The germline V and J ends were trimmed by 0 bases and 5 bases, with 9 bases remaining between them. From germline, CDR1 is SGHRS and CDR2 YFSETQ. The CDR3 loop is CASSLGENRNTIYF. CDR3 nucleotide sequence: TGCGCCAGCAGCTTGGGAGAGAATCGAAACACCATATATTTT.

The V and J genes are TRBV14 and TRBJ2-2; 11 bases align to TRBD2. This CDR3 has 15 residues. V shed 3 bases, J shed 5 bases, and the junction held 2 bases outside the gene matches. Germline V gene lookup returns CDR1 SGHDN and CDR2 FVKESK. The CDR3 DNA sequence: TGTGCCAGCAGCCAGACTAGCGGGACGACCGGGGAGCTGTTTTTT. It translates to CASSQTSGTTGELFF.

This clone showed up just once. The J gene is TRBJ1-6, the V gene TRBV7-3, with 8 bases fitting TRBD1. V was pared by 2 bases and J by 9 bases, with 6 bases of the junction left unmatched. The CDR3 sequence is 15 residues long. The germline CDR1 and CDR2 sequences are SGHTA and FQGTGA. CDR3 in DNA: TGTGCCAGCAGCTTAGGGACAGGAGATATTTCACCCCTCCACTTT. This gives the protein CASSLGTGDISPLHF.

The chain combines TRBV5-1 with TRBJ1-3; 7 bases are shared with TRBD1. The V gene end was trimmed by 4 bases and the J gene end by 7 bases; junction bases not matched to a gene: 5. The germline V gene encodes CDR1 SGHRS and CDR2 YFSETQ. This CDR3 has 13 residues. CDR3 DNA sequence: TGCGCCAGCAGCCCTGGACAGGAGAACACCATATATTTT. As protein: CASSPGQENTIYF.

The V gene is TRBV2, the J gene TRBJ1-5; 7 bases align to TRBD1. V lost 7 bases, J lost 7 bases, and 7 bases stayed unmatched. Germline assignment: CDR1 SNHLY and CDR2 FYNNEI. The CDR3 has 13 amino acids. The CDR3 spells CASTQEGAQPQHF. The CDR3 region has the DNA TGTGCCAGCACTCAGGAGGGGGCACAGCCCCAGCATTTT.

This clone has just a few counts. The rearrangement links TRBV21-1 to TRBJ2-3; TRBD2, the table's D call, was not compared with the DNA. TRBV21-1 is termed a pseudogene. The length of the CDR3 is 16 residues. CDR3 in amino acids: CAILWSVAGRMDTQYF. DNA of the CDR3: TGTGCCATCCTATGGTCGGTAGCGGGGAGGATGGATACGCAGTATTTT.

The chain uses TRBV7-8 and TRBJ1-4, with 9 bases that match TRBD1. V was pared by 5 bases and J by 13 bases, with 14 bases of the junction left unmatched. CDR3 length: 15 residues. CDR1 is SGHVS, CDR2 FQNEAQ, per germline. In nucleotides, the CDR3 is TGTGCCAGCAGCCCACGCCTAACCGGGACAGGGCGACTGTTTTTT. Translating gives CASSPRLTGTGRLFF.

The V gene is TRBV4-1, the J gene TRBJ1-5; maybe TRBD1 (6 bases). Germline values: CDR1 MGHRA, CDR2 YSYEKL. The CDR3 contains 14 residues. The ends were cut back, 0 bases at V and 6 bases at J, with 9 bases in the middle. The chain's CDR3 is CASSQEGASQPQHF. CDR3 nucleotide sequence: TGCGCCAGCAGCCAAGAGGGGGCCAGTCAGCCCCAGCATTTT.

About this clone itself: One end of the junction fails to match germline, which may point to a read error. The genes are TRBV2 and TRBJ2-6; TRBD1 agrees at 9 bases. This CDR3 comprises 18 residues. CDR1 is SNHLY and CDR2 is FYNNEI in the germline V gene. The CDR3 loop is CASRRRQGEMSGANVPTF. DNA for the CDR3: TGTGCCAGCAGACGTAGACAGGGGGAAATGAGTGGGGCCAACGTCCCGACTTTC.

The table lists this clone with a few counts. This sequence joins TRBV14 and TRBJ1-2; the match to TRBD1 covers 7 bases. Germline CDR1 is SGHDN and CDR2 is FVKESK. V lost 2 bases and J lost 4; bases outside the gene matches: 1. The CDR3 consists of 13 residues. The CDR3 nucleotides are TGTGCCAGCAGCCAAAGGACAGGCTATGGCTACACCTTC. Protein: CASSQRTGYGYTF.

This sequence joins TRBV29-1 and TRBJ1-1; 8 bases align to TRBD1. Germline lookup yields CDR1 SQVTM and CDR2 ANQGSEA. This CDR3 has 12 amino acids. V lost 7 bases and J lost 2; bases outside the gene matches: 3. The CDR3 sequence is CSASGGNTEAFF. The CDR3 bases are TGCAGCGCCTCAGGGGGCAACACTGAAGCTTTCTTT. The full variable domain, completed using reference TRBV29-1 and TRBJ1-1, is SAVISQKPSRDICQRGTSLTIQCQVDSQVTMMFWYRQQPGQSLTLIATANQGSEATYESGFVIDKFPISRPNLTFSTLTVSNMSPEDSSIYLCSASGGNTEAFFGQGTRLTVV.

V and J are TRBV21-1 and TRBJ1-5. TRBV21-1 corresponds to a pseudogene. This CDR3 comprises 15 residues. The CDR3 sequence is CASSKGDLSDQPQHF. The CDR3 nucleotides are TGTGCCAGCAGCAAAGGAGACTTGTCAGATCAGCCCCAGCATTTT.